This T cell receptor beta chain emerged from a study of a mutant IDH1 vaccine in newly diagnosed glioma. At the level of the study: Among treated patients, about 60% were male and about 40% female, and mean age was around 40 years.

TCRdb keeps only in-frame clones here, not all; method: immunoSEQ multiplex PCR. This table holds fewer than 45,000 clones, about 86% found once. The sample's time point: week 35, safety follow-up. Mutant IDH1 20-mer peptide, at 300 ug, made up each vaccine dose, with topical imiquimod. During weeks 1, 3, 5, 7, 11, 15, 19 and 23, patients received eight vaccinations. A remark on this clone: Its antigen remains unknown.

Sequences were derived from PBMCs, sampled from a glioma patient whose treatment included an IDH1 peptide vaccine. This TCR came from a woman between 35 and 50 years old with glioma. Some clones in this sample may be carry-over from other donors' samples.

The CDR3 DNA reads TGTGCCAGCAGACGCGACGGACGTGAGCAGTTCTTC. It specifies CASRRDGREQFF. The chain recombines TRBV5-6 with TRBJ2-1; D gene uncertain. This CDR3 spans 12 amino acids. CDR1 and CDR2 (germline): SGHDT, YYEEEE. V lost 5 bases and J 9 bases, leaving 12 bases between the germline ends. The variable domain in full, with the rest retrieved from reference TRBV5-6 and TRBJ2-1, is DAGVTQSPTHLIKTRGQQVTLRCSPKSGHDTVSWYQQALGQGPQFIFQYYEEEERQRGNFPDRFSGHQFPNYSSELNVNALLLGDSALYLCASRRDGREQFFGPGTRLTVL.